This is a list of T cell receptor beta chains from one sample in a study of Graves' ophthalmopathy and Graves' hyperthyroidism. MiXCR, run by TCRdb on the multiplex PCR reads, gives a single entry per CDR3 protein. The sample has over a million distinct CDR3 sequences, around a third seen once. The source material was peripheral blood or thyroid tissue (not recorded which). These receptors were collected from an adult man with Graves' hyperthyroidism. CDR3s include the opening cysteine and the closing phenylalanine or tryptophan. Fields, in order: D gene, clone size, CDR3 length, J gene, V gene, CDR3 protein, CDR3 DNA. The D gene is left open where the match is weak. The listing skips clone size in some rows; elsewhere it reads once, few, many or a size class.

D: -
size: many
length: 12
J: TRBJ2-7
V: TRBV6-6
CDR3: CASSYGAREQYF
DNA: TGTGCCAGCAGTTACGGGGCTCGGGAGCAGTACTTC

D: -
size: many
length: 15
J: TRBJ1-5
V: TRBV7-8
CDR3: CASSLVNGGNQPQHF
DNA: TGTGCCAGCAGCTTAGTCAACGGGGGCAATCAGCCCCAGCATTTT

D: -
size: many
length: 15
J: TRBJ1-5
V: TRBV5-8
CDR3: CASSLGGLSNQPQHF
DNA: TGTGCCAGCAGCTTGGGGGGGCTTAGCAATCAGCCCCAGCATTTT

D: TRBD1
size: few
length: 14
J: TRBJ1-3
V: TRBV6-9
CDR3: CASSFPDRVNTIYF
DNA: TGTGCCAGCAGTTTCCCCGACAGGGTGAACACCATATATTTT

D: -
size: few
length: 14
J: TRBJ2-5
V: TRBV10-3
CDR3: CAISDEDAQETQYF
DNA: TGTGCCATCAGTGATGAAGACGCCCAAGAGACCCAGTACTTC

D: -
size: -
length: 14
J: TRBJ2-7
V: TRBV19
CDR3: CASSIPGLTYEQYF
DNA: TGTGCCAGTAGTATACCGGGGCTAACATACGAGCAGTACTTC

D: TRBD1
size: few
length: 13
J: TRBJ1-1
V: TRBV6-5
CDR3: CASRHRGHIEAFF
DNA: TGTGCCAGCAGGCACAGGGGGCATATTGAAGCTTTCTTT

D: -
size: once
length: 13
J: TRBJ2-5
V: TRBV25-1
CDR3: CASSYGRQGTQYF
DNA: TGTGCCAGCAGTTATGGACGGCAAGGGACCCAGTACTTC

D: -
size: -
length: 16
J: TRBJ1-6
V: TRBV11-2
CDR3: CASSPAGRRYNSSLHF
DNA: TGTGCCAGCAGCCCCGCAGGGAGAAGATATAATTCATCCCTCCACTTT

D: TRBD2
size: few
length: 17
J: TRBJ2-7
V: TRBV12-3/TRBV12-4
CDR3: CASSAPSPASGIYEQYF
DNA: TGTGCCAGCAGTGCACCTTCCCCGGCTAGCGGGATCTACGAGCAGTACTTC

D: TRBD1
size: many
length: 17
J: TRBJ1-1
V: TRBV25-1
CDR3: CASSELLQGGDGTEAFF
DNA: TGTGCCAGCAGTGAACTTTTACAGGGGGGGGACGGCACTGAAGCTTTCTTT

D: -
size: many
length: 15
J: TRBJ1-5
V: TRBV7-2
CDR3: CASSLGDSSYQPQHF
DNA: TGTGCCAGCAGCTTAGGGGACTCTAGCTATCAGCCCCAGCATTTT

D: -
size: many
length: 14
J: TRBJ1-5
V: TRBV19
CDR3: CASSMVQPRQPQHF
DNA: TGTGCCAGTAGTATGGTTCAGCCACGCCAGCCCCAGCATTTT

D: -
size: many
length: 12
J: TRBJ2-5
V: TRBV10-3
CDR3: CAISDGAKTQYF
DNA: TGTGCCATCAGTGATGGCGCAAAGACCCAGTACTTC

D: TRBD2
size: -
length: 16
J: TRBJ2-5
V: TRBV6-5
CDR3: CASSLLGGDLQETQYF
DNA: TGTGCCAGCAGCCTACTGGGAGGGGACCTCCAAGAGACCCAGTACTTC

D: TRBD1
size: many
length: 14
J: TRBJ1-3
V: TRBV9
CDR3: CASTAGTGGNTIYF
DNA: TGTGCCAGCACCGCCGGGACAGGGGGAAACACCATATATTTT

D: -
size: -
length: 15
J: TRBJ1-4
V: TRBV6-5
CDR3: CASSYFGDGNEKLFF
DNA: TGTGCCAGCAGTTACTTCGGGGACGGGAATGAAAAACTGTTTTTT

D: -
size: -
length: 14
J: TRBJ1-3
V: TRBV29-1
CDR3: CSVEVAGVGNTIYF
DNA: TGCAGCGTTGAAGTGGCAGGGGTCGGAAACACCATATATTTT

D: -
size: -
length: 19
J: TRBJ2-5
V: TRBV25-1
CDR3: CASSFYICSVIDRGETQYF
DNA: -

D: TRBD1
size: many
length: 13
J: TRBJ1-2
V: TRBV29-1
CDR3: CSVETGESYGYTF
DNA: TGCAGCGTTGAGACAGGGGAGAGCTATGGCTACACCTTC

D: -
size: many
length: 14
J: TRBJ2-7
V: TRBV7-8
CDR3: CASSPPVLSYEQYF
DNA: TGTGCCAGCAGCCCCCCGGTACTATCCTACGAGCAGTACTTC

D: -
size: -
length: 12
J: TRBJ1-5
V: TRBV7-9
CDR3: CASSSVWETQHF
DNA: TGTGCCAGCAGCTCCGTATGGGAGACCCAGCATTTT

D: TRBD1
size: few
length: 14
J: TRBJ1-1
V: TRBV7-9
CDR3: CASSRDSTGTEAFF
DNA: TGTGCCAGCAGCCGGGACAGCACCGGCACTGAAGCTTTCTTT

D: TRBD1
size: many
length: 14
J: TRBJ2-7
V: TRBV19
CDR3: CASSMRQGTYEQYF
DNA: TGTGCCAGTAGTATGCGACAGGGGACCTACGAGCAGTACTTC

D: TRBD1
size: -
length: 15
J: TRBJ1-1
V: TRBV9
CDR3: CASSAGGGLNTEAFF
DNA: TGTGCCAGCAGCGCAGGGGGGGGTCTGAACACTGAAGCTTTCTTT

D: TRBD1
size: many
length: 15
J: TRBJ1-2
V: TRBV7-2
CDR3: CASSHRQGALDGYTF
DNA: TGTGCCAGCAGCCACCGACAGGGGGCTCTAGATGGCTACACCTTC

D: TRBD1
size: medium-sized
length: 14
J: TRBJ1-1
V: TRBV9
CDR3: CASSAGGGKSEAFF
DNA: TGTGCCAGCAGCGCAGGGGGGGGGAAGTCTGAAGCTTTCTTT